These 10 T cell receptor beta chains were all obtained from the same sample, sequenced in a study of shared clonotypes between healthy human individuals. Here immunoSEQ multiplex PCR was the method, and the copy in TCRdb shows in-frame clones only, minus some. The profile covers roughly 1,000,000 clones, with approximately 80% appearing a single time and 0.5% to 0.6% taken by the ten largest. Material for sequencing was memory CD4+ T cells from PBMCs. Sample subset: CD45RA-negative fraction. The receptors stem from a man aged 18 to 30 in good health. Some clones in this sample may be carry-over from other donors' samples.

The rearrangement joins TRBV19 to TRBJ2-5; 9 positions match TRBD1. Germline CDR1 reads LNHDA; CDR2 reads SQIVND (reference sequence). V shed 4 bases, J shed 4 bases, and the junction held 10 bases outside the gene matches. The CDR3 has 16 amino acids. The CDR3 spells CASSSDLPGQGETQYF. CDR3 in DNA: TGTGCCAGTAGTAGCGACCTCCCGGGACAGGGAGAGACCCAGTACTTC.

The chain has TRBV6-5 and TRBJ1-3; D is undetermined. Trimming pared 6 bases from V and 0 bases from J, leaving 9 bases between. The CDR3 spans 14 residues. The V gene's germline CDR1 is MNHEY and CDR2 SVGAGI. CDR3 sequence: CASRRAPSGNTIYF. In DNA, the CDR3 is TGTGCCAGCAGACGGGCCCCCTCTGGAAACACCATATATTTT.

A remark on this clone: One base away lies a much larger clone, so this may be a sequencing read error. This specimen includes other DNA sequences encoding the same CDR3. The V call is TRBV6-5, the J call TRBJ2-7; 10 bases fit TRBD1. Losses at the gene ends were 2 bases for V and 6 bases for J; bases not matched to a gene: 4. The CDR3 is made up of 14 amino acids. The V gene's germline CDR1 is MNHEY and CDR2 SVGAGI. CDR3: CASSYRDRGSEQYF. The CDR3 DNA reads as TGTGCCAGCAGTTACCGGGACAGGGGCTCCGAGCAGTACTTC.

The genes are TRBV7-9 and TRBJ2-4; no definite D call. Germline CDR1 reads SEHNR; CDR2 reads FQNEAQ (reference sequence). The CDR3 has 12 residues. The V end was cut by 2 bases, the J end by 7 bases, with 6 bases between. DNA of the CDR3: TGTGCCAGCAGCTTACCCAGTAACATTCAGTACTTC. As protein: CASSLPSNIQYF. The full variable domain, with the rest looked up from reference TRBV7-9 and TRBJ2-4, is DTGVSQNPRHKITKRGQNVTFRCDPISEHNRLYWYRQTLGQGPEFLTYFQNEAQLEKSRLLSDRFSAERPKGSFSTLEIQRTEQGDSAMYLCASSLPSNIQYFGAGTRLSVL.

This chain uses TRBV4-2 with TRBJ1-2; possibly TRBD1 for D (5 bases). V lost 1 base, J lost 3 bases, and 15 bases lay in between. The germline CDR1 and CDR2 sequences are LGHNA and YNFKEQ. The length of the CDR3 is 16 residues. The CDR3 loop is CASSQASRALDYGYTF. In DNA form, the CDR3 reads TGTGCCAGCAGCCAAGCTAGCAGGGCATTGGACTATGGCTACACCTTC.

V usage is TRBV5-1 and J usage is TRBJ2-5; D perhaps matches TRBD2 (5 bases). The CDR3 runs to 13 residues. Per germline, CDR1 SGHRS and CDR2 YFSETQ. Trimming cost V 1 base and J 6 bases, with 10 bases left between them. The CDR3 DNA reads TGCGCCAGCAGCTTGAGTGAGGGAAAGACCCAGTACTTC. Its protein product is CASSLSEGKTQYF.

In this sample, this clone turned up a few times. V is TRBV27 and J is TRBJ1-4; D may be TRBD1 (5 bases). The CDR3 runs to 14 residues. Germline CDR1 MNHEY, CDR2 SMNVEV (reference sequence). V lost 2 bases to trimming and J lost 5 bases, with 9 bases between them. The CDR3 region has the DNA TGTGCCAGCAGTTTAATGGGACTAAATGAAAAACTGTTTTTT. Protein product: CASSLMGLNEKLFF.

The V call is TRBV6-1, the J call TRBJ2-5; D is possibly TRBD1 (5 bases). Trimming removed 1 base at V and 2 bases at J, with 11 bases between. The CDR3 length is 15 residues. CDR1 MNHNS and CDR2 SASEGT come from the germline V gene. CDR3 nucleotides: TGTGCCAGCAGTGAAGTAACCCAGGGTCAAGAGACCCAGTACTTC. Its protein product is CASSEVTQGQETQYF.

Note on this clone: Other DNA sequences within the sample encode an identical CDR3. The V call is TRBV5-1, the J call TRBJ2-3; D perhaps matches TRBD2 (5 bases). CDR3 length: 14 residues. V lost 2 bases to trimming and J lost 0 bases, with 7 bases between them. The germline CDR1 and CDR2 sequences are SGHRS and YFSETQ. The CDR3 nucleotides are TGCGCCAGCAGCTTAGCGGACAGCACAGATACGCAGTATTTT. Translated: CASSLADSTDTQYF.

The chain employs TRBV7-2 and TRBJ1-1; TRBD1 matches at 12 bases. Looked up from germline, CDR1 is SGHTA and CDR2 is FQGNSA. J was trimmed by 5 bases and V by 4 bases; bases with no gene match: 8. The CDR3 sequence is 16 residues long. Here the CDR3 reads CASSSGTGGRGTEAFF. DNA of the CDR3: TGTGCCAGCAGCTCCGGGACAGGGGGCCGGGGGACTGAAGCTTTCTTT.